Presented here are 18 T cell receptor beta chains from one specimen sequenced in a study of shared clonotypes between healthy human individuals (dated by TCRdb to the early 2020s). Library preparation used the immunoSEQ multiplex PCR assay. TCRdb provides this immuneACCESS table in a form limited to in-frame rearrangements. Some clones are lacking; in checked studies, under half of them reflect an unresolved V gene, and why the rest are absent is not known. This sample lists over a million clones; roughly 95% were detected once. 1% to 1.5% of the sample is held by the ten biggest clonotypes. Sample: naive CD4+ T cells sorted from blood. The label giving this sample's cell subset or site can be read as: CD45RA+ positively selected. These receptors came from a man aged 30-40 years in good health.

Notes on this clone: The sample holds other DNA sequences that translate to the same CDR3. The chain recombines TRBV9 with TRBJ1-5; D remains unclear. The CDR3 spans 13 residues. V was shortened by 0 bases and J by 5 bases, with 6 bases between the two germline ends. Germline lookup yields CDR1 SGDLS and CDR2 YYNGEE. The CDR3 spells CASSVGTDQPQHF. CDR3 in DNA: TGTGCCAGCAGCGTAGGGACCGATCAGCCCCAGCATTTT.

Concerning this clone: This CDR3 is also generated by other DNA sequences in the sample. The gene calls are TRBV5-4 and TRBJ2-3, with D perhaps TRBD2 (5 bases). The CDR3 has 13 residues. V was clipped by 4 bases and J by 3 bases, with 9 bases between them. The germline gives CDR1 SGHNT, CDR2 YYREEE (reference sequence). The CDR3 DNA follows: TGTGCCAGCAGCGGGGAGCGGACAGATACGCAGTATTTT. Protein: CASSGERTDTQYF.

V is TRBV6-5 and J is TRBJ1-1, with unresolved D. This CDR3 comprises 11 residues. Trimming cost V 7 bases and J 4 bases, with 7 bases left between them. Per the germline V gene, CDR1 is MNHEY and CDR2 is SVGAGI. The CDR3 region is CASTTPTEAFF. CDR3 DNA sequence: TGTGCCAGCACCACTCCCACTGAAGCTTTCTTT.

The rearrangement links TRBV6-6 to TRBJ2-5; maybe TRBD2 (5 bases). This CDR3 comprises 15 residues. Trimming took 0 bases from V and 2 from J, leaving 10 bases between them. Germline CDR1 MNHNY, CDR2 SVGAGI (reference sequence). CDR3 residues: CASSYSPGIQETQYF. The DNA of the CDR3 is TGTGCCAGCAGTTACTCCCCGGGAATACAAGAGACCCAGTACTTC.

The chain links TRBV7-2 to TRBJ2-3, with D hard to call. Germline V gene data show CDR1 as SGHTA and CDR2 as FQGNSA. Trimming shortened V by 6 bases and J by 0 bases, and 13 bases separated the two germline ends. CDR3 length: 15 residues. The chain's CDR3 is CASSSSAASTDTQYF. The CDR3 DNA is TGTGCCAGCAGTTCGTCGGCGGCTAGCACAGATACGCAGTATTTT.

The chain is built from TRBV10-3 and TRBJ1-2; 8 bases align to TRBD1. With V trimmed by 10 bases and J by 8 bases, 6 bases remained unmatched. The CDR3 sequence is 11 residues long. Germline V CDR1 and CDR2: ENHRY, SYGVKD. CDR3 residues: CATRTGSGYTF. The CDR3 bases are TGTGCCACCCGGACAGGGTCGGGCTACACCTTC.

The chain uses TRBV5-1 and TRBJ1-4; 7 bases align to TRBD1. Trimming cost V 4 bases and J 11 bases; bases outside gene matches: 5. Germline V gene sequence: CDR1 SGHRS, CDR2 YFSETQ. This CDR3 region has 12 residues. This CDR3 is CASSDSTGKLFF. The CDR3 DNA reads TGCGCCAGCAGCGACTCGACAGGGAAACTGTTTTTT.

The J gene is TRBJ1-2, the V gene TRBV28; weak D call: TRBD1 (6 bases). CDR1 and CDR2 from the germline V gene are MDHEN and SYDVKM. The CDR3 has 14 amino acids. The V and J ends lost 5 bases and 2 bases respectively, with 12 bases between them. The CDR3 DNA reads TGTGCCAGCAGTCCCGGGACAATGAACTATGGCTACACCTTC. Translating gives CASSPGTMNYGYTF.

In the case of this clone: The sample has other DNA sequences that encode this CDR3 too. The chain carries TRBV6-5 and TRBJ1-1, with 7 bases matching TRBD1. Trimming at V came to 6 bases and at J to 8 bases, leaving 3 bases not matched to a gene. There are 11 residues in the CDR3. Germline assignment: CDR1 MNHEY and CDR2 SVGAGI. CDR3 region: CASSYRGEAFF. DNA for the CDR3: TGTGCCAGCAGCTACAGGGGAGAAGCTTTCTTT.

The V and J genes are TRBV27 and TRBJ2-2; the D is unclear. Germline V gene data show CDR1 as MNHEY and CDR2 as SMNVEV (reference sequence). The V and J ends lost 4 bases and 7 bases respectively, with 16 bases between them. The CDR3 has 15 amino acids. CDR3 protein: CASSSLYRKLGELFF. The CDR3 region has the DNA TGTGCCAGCAGTTCCCTCTACAGAAAGCTCGGGGAGCTGTTTTTT.

The J gene is TRBJ2-7, the V gene TRBV5-1, with a tentative D call TRBD1 (5 bases). This CDR3 is built from 14 residues. Germline values: CDR1 SGHRS, CDR2 YFSETQ. V was clipped by 2 bases and J by 6 bases, with 15 bases between them. The CDR3, as DNA: TGCGCCAGCAGCTTTGAACAGGTTCCGGGCGAGCAGTACTTC. Translated: CASSFEQVPGEQYF.

The V and J genes are TRBV5-1 and TRBJ2-4; the match to TRBD1 covers 9 bases. The germline CDR1 and CDR2 sequences are SGHRS and YFSETQ. After removal of 0 bases from V and 6 bases from J, the junction contained 4 bases not matched to a gene. This CDR3 region has 15 residues. Here the CDR3 reads CASSLAGGQGNIQYF. CDR3 sequence (DNA): TGCGCCAGCAGCTTGGCGGGGGGACAGGGAAACATTCAGTACTTC.

In the case of this clone: Other DNA sequences of this sample code for an identical CDR3. The chain uses TRBV18 and TRBJ2-7, with D hard to call. The CDR3 is 12 residues long. V lost 3 bases and J lost 0, with 3 bases in between. Per germline, CDR1 KGHSH and CDR2 LQKENI. The CDR3: CASSPSSYEQYF. DNA of the CDR3: TGTGCCAGCTCACCCAGCTCCTACGAGCAGTACTTC.

The chain couples TRBV2 to TRBJ2-2; D tentatively fits TRBD1 or TRBD2 (5 bases each). There are 15 residues in the CDR3. Germline V lookup: CDR1 SNHLY, CDR2 FYNNEI. The germline V and J ends were trimmed by 10 bases and 1 base, with 16 bases remaining between them. The CDR3 nucleotides read TGTGCCACCACAAGGGACGGAAGGAACACCGGGGAGCTGTTTTTT. Protein: CATTRDGRNTGELFF. Filled out from reference TRBV2 and TRBJ2-2, the complete variable domain reads EPEVTQTPSHQVTQMGQEVILRCVPISNHLYFYWYRQILGQKVEFLVSFYNNEISEKSEIFDDQFSVERPDGSNFTLKIRSTKLEDSAMYFCATTRDGRNTGELFFGEGSRLTVL.

V is TRBV14 and J is TRBJ2-1; D could derive from TRBD1 or TRBD2 (5 bases each). V was cut by 2 bases and J by 8 bases, with 16 bases left in between. This CDR3 region has 15 residues. CDR1 and CDR2 (germline): SGHDN, FVKESK. In DNA form, the CDR3 reads TGTGCCAGCAGCCAAACCGGGACCCCCCTCCATGAGCAGTTCTTC. Encoded protein: CASSQTGTPLHEQFF.

The chain carries TRBV19 and TRBJ2-5; 15 bases map to TRBD2. J lost 5 bases, V lost 5 bases, and 15 bases had no gene match. The germline CDR1 and CDR2 sequences are LNHDA and SQIVND (reference sequence). The CDR3 sequence is 19 residues long. The CDR3 DNA reads TGTGCCAGTAGTGTCGGACTAGCGGGAGGGCCGAGGGGGTGGGAGACCCAGTACTTC. This encodes CASSVGLAGGPRGWETQYF.

The chain couples TRBV5-4 to TRBJ1-2; D is unclear. The germline gives CDR1 SGHNT, CDR2 YYREEE (reference sequence). This CDR3 contains 14 residues. V was cut by 4 bases and J by 2 bases, with 12 bases left in between. CDR3 loop: CASSPGKQNYGYTF. In nucleotides, the CDR3 is TGTGCCAGCAGCCCGGGAAAGCAGAACTATGGCTACACCTTC.

The gene calls are TRBV6-1 and TRBJ1-2; D is possibly TRBD1 (5 bases). Germline assignment: CDR1 MNHNS and CDR2 SASEGT. V lost 2 bases to trimming and J lost 7 bases, with 8 bases between them. The CDR3 spans 12 residues. For the CDR3, the DNA is TGTGCCAGCAGTGAATTCGGGGGTGGCTACACCTTC. It specifies CASSEFGGGYTF.